Below, 21 T cell receptor beta chains from the same sample are listed, as sequenced in a study of blood T cell repertoires in COVID-19 (dated by TCRdb to about 2020). Library generation was performed with the immunoSEQ multiplex PCR assay. TCRdb took this table from immuneACCESS and kept in-frame rearrangements with V and J called. Such tables lack part of the clones; where checked against another copy, unresolved V genes explain under half of the gap, and the rest is unexplained. This sample comprises about 100,000 clones, about 88% of them detected only once. The ten largest clones capture more than 1.5% of the sample. The sequenced sample was peripheral blood. These receptors originate from an elderly man with acute or convalescent COVID-19.

V gene TRBV28 combines with J gene TRBJ2-7; 10 bases align to TRBD2. Germline trimming cut 5 bases from V and 7 bases from J; bases unmatched to any gene: 14. The CDR3 has 16 amino acids. Germline V gene sequence: CDR1 MDHEN, CDR2 SYDVKM. DNA for the CDR3: TGTGCCAGCAGTCCCTCGTGGGCTAGCGGGAGTGGGGAGCAGTACTTC. Translation: CASSPSWASGSGEQYF. Full variable domain (missing parts from reference TRBV28 and TRBJ2-7): DVKVTQSSRYLVKRTGEKVFLECVQDMDHENMFWYRQDPGLGLRLIYFSYDVKMKEKGDIPEGYSVSREKKERFSLILESASTNQTSMYLCASSPSWASGSGEQYFGPGTRLTVT.

The chain uses TRBV7-8 and TRBJ1-1; D is unresolved. Trimming took off 3 bases at V and 6 bases at J, with 8 bases between the two ends. Germline V CDR1 and CDR2: SGHVS, FQNEAQ. This CDR3 spans 12 amino acids. CDR3: CASSLSGPEAFF. The CDR3 DNA reads TGTGCCAGCAGCTTGTCAGGTCCTGAAGCTTTCTTT.

This clone has only one observation. V gene TRBV6-2 or TRBV6-3 combines with J gene TRBJ2-2; TRBD1 matches 7 bases. Losses at the gene ends were 4 bases for V and 5 bases for J; bases not matched to a gene: 10. The CDR3 has 16 amino acids. Germline V lookup: CDR1 MNHEY, CDR2 SVGEGT. The CDR3 sequence: CASSFYRGAGTGELFF. The CDR3 DNA reads as TGTGCCAGCAGTTTCTACAGGGGCGCAGGTACCGGGGAGCTGTTTTTT.

V usage is TRBV19 and J usage is TRBJ1-5; 8 bases align to TRBD1. The CDR3 contains 15 residues. CDR1 and CDR2 (germline): LNHDA, SQIVND (reference sequence). Trimming at V came to 6 bases and at J to 0 bases, leaving 4 bases not matched to a gene. The CDR3 reads CASRTGVNSNQPQHF. The CDR3, as DNA: TGTGCCAGTAGGACAGGGGTTAATAGCAATCAGCCCCAGCATTTT.

V gene TRBV4-1 combines with J gene TRBJ1-1; 9 positions match TRBD1. Germline CDR1 is MGHRA and CDR2 is YSYEKL. The V segment lost 1 base and the J segment 8 bases; nucleotides outside the gene matches: 8. The length of the CDR3 is 15 residues. This chain's CDR3 is CASSQGDRVGGEAFF. The CDR3 nucleotides read TGCGCCAGCAGCCAAGGGGACAGGGTAGGGGGAGAAGCTTTCTTT.

The chain is built from TRBV3-1 (or the pseudogene TRBV3-2) and TRBJ2-3; 11 positions match TRBD2. Germline V lookup: CDR1 LGHDT, CDR2 YNNKEL (reference sequence). With 1 base clipped from V and 3 bases from J, the junction kept 0 bases outside the gene matches. CDR3 length: 15 amino acids. Here the CDR3 reads CASSQGLAGTDTQYF. Written as DNA, the CDR3 is TGTGCCAGCAGCCAAGGACTAGCGGGAACAGATACGCAGTATTTT.

The rearrangement joins TRBV5-4 to TRBJ1-2; a weak D match, TRBD1 (5 bases). The CDR3 is made up of 14 amino acids. Germline V CDR1 and CDR2: SGHNT, YYREEE (reference sequence). V lost 4 bases, J lost 2 bases, and 12 bases lay in between. The CDR3 region is CASSKDTLNYGYTF. The CDR3 nucleotides are TGTGCCAGCAGCAAGGACACGCTAAACTATGGCTACACCTTC.

The V gene is TRBV25-1, the J gene TRBJ2-7; the match to TRBD2 covers 8 bases. Looked up from germline, CDR1 is MGHDK and CDR2 is SYGVNS. The CDR3 has 15 residues. Trimming took 3 bases from V and 2 from J; bases not matched to a gene: 6. The CDR3 here is CASSEYGSGTYEQYF. As DNA, the CDR3 is TGTGCCAGCAGTGAGTACGGTAGCGGGACCTACGAGCAGTACTTC.

The rearrangement uses TRBV5-1 and TRBJ2-3; D gene unclear. The germline V gene has CDR1 SGHRS and CDR2 YFSETQ. Trimming cost V 6 bases and J 2 bases, with 19 bases left between them. The CDR3 extends over 16 amino acids. The CDR3 DNA reads as TGCGCCAGCAAGACCGACACCGCATATGACACAGATACGCAGTATTTT. It yields the protein CASKTDTAYDTDTQYF.

The chain joins TRBV21-1 to TRBJ1-5; TRBD1 is taken as the D call from the table, unchecked against the DNA. TRBV21-1 is termed a pseudogene. This CDR3 has 16 residues. The DNA for the CDR3 is TGTGCCAGCAGTGATACCGGGACAGGGGGCCCCCAGCCCCAGCATTTT. Translation gives CASSDTGTGGPQPQHF.

The rearrangement joins TRBV24-1 to TRBJ2-1, with 11 bases matching TRBD2. CDR3 length equals 18 residues. Germline V gene lookup returns CDR1 KGHDR and CDR2 SFDVKD. V trimming: 2 bases; J trimming: 4 bases; junction bases outside the gene matches: 9. This CDR3 reads CATSDSSLAGGLYNEQFF. The CDR3 coding sequence is TGTGCCACCAGTGATTCCTCGTTAGCGGGAGGGCTGTACAATGAGCAGTTCTTC.

This CDR3 reads CASSTQGGNQPQHF. The DNA of the CDR3 is TGTGCCAGTAGCACACAGGGAGGCAATCAGCCCCAGCATTTT. The rearrangement joins TRBV19 to TRBJ1-5; tentative D call: TRBD1 (6 bases). Trimming left V 6 bases short and J 2 bases short, with 11 bases between. Looked up from germline, CDR1 is LNHDA and CDR2 is SQIVND (reference sequence). The CDR3 has 14 amino acids.

V gene TRBV4-3 combines with J gene TRBJ2-3, with D unclear. With 0 bases removed from V and 5 bases from J, the gap between germline ends came to 6 bases. From germline, CDR1 is LGHNA and CDR2 YSLEER. The CDR3 contains 13 residues. Here the CDR3 reads CASSQERRDTQYF. The CDR3 coding sequence is TGCGCCAGCAGCCAAGAGAGGCGAGATACGCAGTATTTT.

As DNA, the CDR3 is TGTGCCAGCAGCCAAGGACAGGGCGAACACGGGGAGCTGTTTTTT. This encodes CASSQGQGEHGELFF. The rearrangement joins TRBV6-5 to TRBJ2-2; TRBD1 agrees at 8 bases. With V trimmed by 6 bases and J by 7 bases, 10 bases remained unmatched. The germline V gene encodes CDR1 MNHEY and CDR2 SVGAGI. The CDR3 length is 15 residues.

Written as DNA, the CDR3 is TGTGCCAGCTCCGAGGCGGAGACCCAGTACTTC. Its protein product is CASSEAETQYF. J is TRBJ2-5 and V is TRBV2; no reliable D call. V was pared by 8 bases and J by 5 bases, with 9 bases between. This CDR3 has 11 amino acids. Germline CDR1 and CDR2: SNHLY and FYNNEI.

The rearrangement joins TRBV18 to TRBJ2-5; 13 nucleotides align to TRBD2. The length of the CDR3 is 18 residues. Unmatched junction bases numbered 11, after V lost 5 bases and J lost 2 bases. Germline V lookup: CDR1 KGHSH, CDR2 LQKENI. CDR3 amino acids: CASSETSGRARGQETQYF. The DNA for the CDR3 is TGTGCCAGCTCAGAAACTAGCGGGAGGGCCCGTGGACAAGAGACCCAGTACTTC.

This chain joins TRBV5-6 and TRBJ2-4; 8 bases line up with TRBD1. CDR3 size: 15 residues. Germline trimming cut 4 bases from V and 3 bases from J; bases unmatched to any gene: 6. The germline gives CDR1 SGHDT, CDR2 YYEEEE. DNA of the CDR3: TGTGCCAGCAGCCAAATACAGGGGGACAAAAACATTCAGTACTTC. Its protein product is CASSQIQGDKNIQYF.

The chain combines TRBV19 with TRBJ2-6; a possible D gene is TRBD1 (5 bases). Germline CDR1 reads LNHDA; CDR2 reads SQIVND (reference sequence). The CDR3 runs to 13 residues. The V gene lost 9 bases and the J gene lost 2 bases, with 8 bases spanning the gap. The CDR3 is CASRVAGANVLTF. CDR3 nucleotides: TGTGCCAGCAGGGTGGCTGGGGCCAACGTCCTGACTTTC.

The V and J genes are TRBV7-2 and TRBJ2-7, with 8 bases fitting TRBD2. Germline CDR1 is SGHTA and CDR2 is FQGNSA. The trim removed 4 bases at V and 2 bases at J, leaving 4 bases unmatched. This CDR3 has 14 amino acids. DNA for the CDR3: TGTGCCAGCAGCTCCGGACTAGCCGCCTACGAGCAGTACTTC. It specifies CASSSGLAAYEQYF.

This clone came up a few times. J is TRBJ2-7 and V is TRBV5-8; D unclear. Germline V gene sequence: CDR1 SGHTS, CDR2 YDEGEE. The V and J ends lost 5 bases and 5 bases respectively, with 5 bases between them. The length of the CDR3 is 10 residues. The CDR3 nucleotides read TGTGCCAGCAGTTTTAACGAGCAGTACTTC. This codes for CASSFNEQYF.

A few counts support this clone. The chain has TRBV5-1 and TRBJ2-2; tentative D call: TRBD1 (5 bases). V lost 3 bases and J 4 bases, leaving 16 bases between the germline ends. The germline V gene has CDR1 SGHRS and CDR2 YFSETQ. The CDR3 extends over 16 amino acids. In nucleotides, the CDR3 is TGCGCCAGCAGCTCGACAGATCTTTTGGGCACCGGGGAGCTGTTTTTT. This translates into CASSSTDLLGTGELFF.